A selection of T cell receptor beta chains follows, all from one sample in a study of shared clonotypes between healthy human individuals. Assay: immunoSEQ multiplex PCR; the TCRdb copy retains only in-frame clones and omits some. The table lists around 1.4 million clones, about 98.5% of them singletons. Sequences were obtained from naive CD4+ T cells sorted from blood. Every receptor here comes from a man aged 25 to 45 in good health. The CDR3 runs from the conserved cysteine through the conserved F or W. The D gene is left open where the match is weak. A row's size may be missing; if present it is once, few, many or a size class.

D gene	V gene	J gene	clone size	CDR3 protein	CDR3 DNA
NA	TRBV2	TRBJ2-7	once	CASSFRLSYEQYF	TGTGCCAGCAGTTTTAGGTTATCCTACGAGCAGTACTTC
NA	TRBV2	TRBJ2-4	once	CASSEGQKNIQYF	TGTGCCAGCAGTGAAGGCCAAAAAAACATTCAGTACTTC
NA	TRBV18	TRBJ1-1	NA	CASSPSSGREAFF	TGTGCCAGCTCACCAAGTAGCGGCAGGGAAGCTTTCTTT
NA	TRBV5-6	TRBJ2-7	NA	CASSPRGPASYEQYF	TGTGCCAGCAGCCCTAGAGGACCGGCTTCCTACGAGCAGTACTTC
NA	TRBV11-2	TRBJ2-5	once	CASSLRLGGETQYF	TGTGCCAGCAGCCTGCGACTGGGAGGAGAGACCCAGTACTTC
NA	TRBV25-1	TRBJ1-2	once	CASSAGVRGYTF	TGTGCCAGCAGTGCCGGAGTACGTGGCTACACCTTC
NA	TRBV5-5	TRBJ2-1	NA	CASSANGLSRNEQFF	TGTGCCAGCAGCGCAAACGGGCTATCAAGAAATGAGCAGTTCTTC
TRBD1	TRBV28	TRBJ1-2	once	CASSLTGALRRDYGYTF	TGTGCCAGCAGTTTAACAGGGGCACTAAGGCGCGACTATGGCTACACCTTC
NA	TRBV28	TRBJ2-5	NA	CASRIWASAQETQYF	TGTGCCAGCAGAATATGGGCTAGCGCCCAAGAGACCCAGTACTTC
NA	TRBV27	TRBJ1-5	NA	CASSLSSGRIVAQHF	TGTGCCAGCAGTTTATCCTCTGGGAGGATAGTGGCCCAGCATTTT
TRBD2	TRBV5-1	TRBJ2-3	NA	CASSLPGTSLPDTQYF	TGCGCCAGCAGCTTGCCGGGGACTAGCCTTCCAGATACGCAGTATTTT
TRBD1	TRBV14	TRBJ2-7	NA	CASSQIVGTGSYEQYF	TGTGCCAGCAGCCAGATAGTGGGGACAGGTTCCTACGAGCAGTACTTC
NA	TRBV4-3	TRBJ1-2	once	CASSQGAGAGDYGYTF	TGCGCCAGCAGCCAAGGGGCGGGAGCCGGGGACTATGGCTACACCTTC
TRBD2	TRBV13	TRBJ2-1	once	CASSLVLAGYNEQFF	TGTGCCAGCAGCTTAGTACTAGCGGGTTACAATGAGCAGTTCTTC
TRBD1	TRBV10-1	TRBJ2-1	NA	CASSESWTGNEQFF	TGCGCCAGCAGTGAGTCTTGGACAGGGAATGAGCAGTTCTTC
TRBD1	TRBV7-9	TRBJ2-4	once	CASSTTDRGSQYF	TGTGCCAGCAGCACCACCGACAGGGGAAGTCAGTACTTC
TRBD1	TRBV5-1	TRBJ2-7	NA	CASSLLGTGNYEQYF	TGCGCCAGCAGCTTGCTTGGGACAGGTAACTACGAGCAGTACTTC
TRBD2	TRBV19	TRBJ2-3	NA	CACSPLAGITDTQYF	TGTGCCTGCTCCCCTCTAGCGGGAATCACAGATACGCAGTATTTT
TRBD1	TRBV30	TRBJ2-4	NA	CAWKKNRGYIQYF	TGTGCCTGGAAAAAGAACAGGGGATACATTCAGTACTTC
NA	TRBV5-1	TRBJ2-7	NA	CASSYLQNSYEQYF	TGCGCCAGCAGCTATCTCCAGAACTCCTACGAGCAGTACTTC
NA	TRBV10-1	TRBJ1-2	NA	CASSESLGYGYTF	TGCGCCAGCAGTGAGTCTTTGGGCTATGGCTACACCTTC
NA	TRBV11-2	TRBJ2-7	NA	CASSLDFYRTEQYF	TGTGCCAGCAGCTTAGATTTCTACAGAACTGAGCAGTACTTC
TRBD1	TRBV2	TRBJ1-5	NA	CASSKDRAYQPQHF	TGTGCCAGCAGCAAGGACAGGGCTTATCAGCCCCAGCATTTT
NA	TRBV11-2	TRBJ1-3	NA	CASSLDLPGTIYF	TGTGCCAGCAGCTTAGATCTACCGGGGACCATATATTTT
TRBD1	TRBV29-1	TRBJ2-2	NA	CSVVQGANTGELFF	TGCAGCGTTGTTCAGGGGGCCAACACCGGGGAGCTGTTTTTT
NA	TRBV6-5	TRBJ2-3	NA	CASSLRAFTDTQYF	TGTGCCAGCAGCCTGAGGGCCTTCACAGATACGCAGTATTTT
NA	TRBV5-1	TRBJ2-5	NA	CASSLALLSQETQYF	TGCGCCAGCAGCTTGGCCTTGCTTTCCCAAGAGACCCAGTACTTC
TRBD2	TRBV29-1	TRBJ2-1	NA	CSVDSGRAYNEQFF	TGCAGCGTTGATTCGGGGAGGGCTTACAATGAGCAGTTCTTC
NA	TRBV7-9	TRBJ2-7	once	CASSSMQGVAYEQYF	TGTGCCAGCAGCTCGATGCAGGGAGTGGCCTACGAGCAGTACTTC
NA	TRBV27	TRBJ1-1	NA	CASSPYKTVNTEAFF	TGTGCCAGCAGTCCGTACAAGACAGTTAACACTGAAGCTTTCTTT